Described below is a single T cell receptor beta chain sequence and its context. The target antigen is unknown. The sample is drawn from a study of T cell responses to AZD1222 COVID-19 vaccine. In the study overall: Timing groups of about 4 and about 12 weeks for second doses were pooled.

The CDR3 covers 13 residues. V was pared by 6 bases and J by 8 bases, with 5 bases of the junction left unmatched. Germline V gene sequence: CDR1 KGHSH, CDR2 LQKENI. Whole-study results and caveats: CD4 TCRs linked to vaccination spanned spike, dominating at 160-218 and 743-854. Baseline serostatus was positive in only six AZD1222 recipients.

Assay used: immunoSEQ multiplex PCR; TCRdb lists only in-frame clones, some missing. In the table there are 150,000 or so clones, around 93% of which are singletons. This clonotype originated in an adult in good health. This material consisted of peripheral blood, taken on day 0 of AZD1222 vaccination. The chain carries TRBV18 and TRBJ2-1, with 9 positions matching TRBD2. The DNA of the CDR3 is TGTGCCAGCTCTAGTAGCGGGGGCGATGAGCAGTTCTTC. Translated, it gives CASSSSGGDEQFF.